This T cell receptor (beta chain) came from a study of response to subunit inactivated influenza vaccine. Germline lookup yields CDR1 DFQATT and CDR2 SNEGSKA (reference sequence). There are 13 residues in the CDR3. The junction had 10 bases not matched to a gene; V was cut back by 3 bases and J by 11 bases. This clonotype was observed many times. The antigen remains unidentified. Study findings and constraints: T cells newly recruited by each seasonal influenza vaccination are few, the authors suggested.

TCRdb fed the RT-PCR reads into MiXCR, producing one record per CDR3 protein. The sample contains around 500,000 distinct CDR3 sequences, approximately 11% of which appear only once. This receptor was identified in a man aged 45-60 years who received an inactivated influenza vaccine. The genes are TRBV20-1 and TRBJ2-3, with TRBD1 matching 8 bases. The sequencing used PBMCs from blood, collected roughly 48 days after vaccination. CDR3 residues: CSARSPTGGLQYF. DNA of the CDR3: TGCAGTGCTAGGAGCCCCACAGGGGGGTTGCAGTATTTT.